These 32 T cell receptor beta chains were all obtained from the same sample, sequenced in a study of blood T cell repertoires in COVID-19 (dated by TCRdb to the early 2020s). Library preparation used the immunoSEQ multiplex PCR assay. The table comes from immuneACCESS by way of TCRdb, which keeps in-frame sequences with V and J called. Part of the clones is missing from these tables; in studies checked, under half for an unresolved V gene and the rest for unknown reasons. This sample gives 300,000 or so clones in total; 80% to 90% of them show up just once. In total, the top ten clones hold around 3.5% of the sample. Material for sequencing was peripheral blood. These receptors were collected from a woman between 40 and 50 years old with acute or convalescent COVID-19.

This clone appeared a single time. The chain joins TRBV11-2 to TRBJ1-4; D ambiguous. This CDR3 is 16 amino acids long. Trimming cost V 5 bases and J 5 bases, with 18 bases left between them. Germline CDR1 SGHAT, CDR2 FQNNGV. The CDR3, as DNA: TGTGCCAGCAGCATTACGTCCTATCTGAGGAATGAAAAACTGTTTTTT. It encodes CASSITSYLRNEKLFF.

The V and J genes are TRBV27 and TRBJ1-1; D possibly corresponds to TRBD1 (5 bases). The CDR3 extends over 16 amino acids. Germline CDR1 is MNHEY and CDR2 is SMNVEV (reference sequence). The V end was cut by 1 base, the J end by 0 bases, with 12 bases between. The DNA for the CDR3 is TGTGCCAGCAGTTTATTTGGGGCGCTTATGAACACTGAAGCTTTCTTT. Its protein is CASSLFGALMNTEAFF.

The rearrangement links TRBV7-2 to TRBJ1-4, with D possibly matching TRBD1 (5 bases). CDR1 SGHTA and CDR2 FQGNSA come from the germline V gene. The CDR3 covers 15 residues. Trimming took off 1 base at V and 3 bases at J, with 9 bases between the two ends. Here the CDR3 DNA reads TGTGCCAGCAGCTTAGTCGGGGGTGCTAATGAAAAACTGTTTTTT. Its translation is CASSLVGGANEKLFF.

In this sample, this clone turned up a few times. The CDR3 DNA reads TGTGCCAGCACCAGCCTAGGGGGAGCCGGGGAGCTGTTTTTT. The encoded protein is CASTSLGGAGELFF. The rearrangement links TRBV2 to TRBJ2-2; D may be TRBD1 (6 bases). V shed 7 bases and J shed 6 bases, with 15 bases lying between them. Germline V gives CDR1 SNHLY, CDR2 FYNNEI. The CDR3 length is 14 residues.

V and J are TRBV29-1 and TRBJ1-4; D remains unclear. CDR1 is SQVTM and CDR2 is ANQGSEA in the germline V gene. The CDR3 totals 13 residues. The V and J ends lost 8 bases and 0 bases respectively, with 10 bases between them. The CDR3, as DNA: TGCAGCCCTGACGGAGCAACTAATGAAAAACTGTTTTTT. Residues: CSPDGATNEKLFF.

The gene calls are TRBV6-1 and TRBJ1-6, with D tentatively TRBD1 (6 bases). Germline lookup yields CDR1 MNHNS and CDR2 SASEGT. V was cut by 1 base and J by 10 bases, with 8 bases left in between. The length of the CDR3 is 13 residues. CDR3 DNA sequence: TGTGCCAGCAGTGAAGACAGGGTATCACCCCTCCACTTT. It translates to CASSEDRVSPLHF.

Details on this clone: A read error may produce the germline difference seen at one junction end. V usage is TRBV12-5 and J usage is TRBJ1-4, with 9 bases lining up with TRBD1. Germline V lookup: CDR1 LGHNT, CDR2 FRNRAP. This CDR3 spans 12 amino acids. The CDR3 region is CASGTGQGRRIF. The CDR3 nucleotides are TGTGCTAGTGGAACGGGACAGGGCCGTAGGATTTTT.

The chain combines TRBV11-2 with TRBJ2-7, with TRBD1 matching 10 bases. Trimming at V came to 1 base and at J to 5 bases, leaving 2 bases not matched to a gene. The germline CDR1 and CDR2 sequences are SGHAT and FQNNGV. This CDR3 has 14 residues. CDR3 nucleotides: TGTGCCAGCAGCTTAGGGACAGGGGGAAACGAGCAGTACGTC. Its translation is CASSLGTGGNEQYV.

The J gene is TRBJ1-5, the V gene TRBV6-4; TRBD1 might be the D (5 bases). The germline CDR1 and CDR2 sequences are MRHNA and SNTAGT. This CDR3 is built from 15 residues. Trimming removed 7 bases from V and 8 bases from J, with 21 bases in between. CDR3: CASTLPGLLGEPQHF. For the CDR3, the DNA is TGTGCCAGCACCCTTCCGGGACTTCTGGGGGAGCCCCAGCATTTT.

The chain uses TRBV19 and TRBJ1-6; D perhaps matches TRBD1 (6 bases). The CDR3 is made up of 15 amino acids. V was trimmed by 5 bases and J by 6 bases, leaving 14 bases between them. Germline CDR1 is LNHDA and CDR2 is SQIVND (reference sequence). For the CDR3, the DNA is TGTGCCAGTAGTCCCCACAGGGACCCTAATTCACCCCTCCACTTT. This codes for CASSPHRDPNSPLHF. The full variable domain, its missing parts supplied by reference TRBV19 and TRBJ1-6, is DGGITQSPKYLFRKEGQNVTLSCEQNLNHDAMYWYRQDPGQGLRLIYYSQIVNDFQKGDIAEGYSVSREKKESFPLTVTSAQKNPTAFYLCASSPHRDPNSPLHFGNGTRLTVT.

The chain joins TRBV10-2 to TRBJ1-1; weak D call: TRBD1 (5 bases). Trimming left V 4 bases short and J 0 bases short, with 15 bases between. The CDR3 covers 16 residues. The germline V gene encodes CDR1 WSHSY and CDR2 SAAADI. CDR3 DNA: TGCGCCAGCAGTGGGCGTTTTGGGGGGTTGAACACTGAAGCTTTCTTT. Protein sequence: CASSGRFGGLNTEAFF.

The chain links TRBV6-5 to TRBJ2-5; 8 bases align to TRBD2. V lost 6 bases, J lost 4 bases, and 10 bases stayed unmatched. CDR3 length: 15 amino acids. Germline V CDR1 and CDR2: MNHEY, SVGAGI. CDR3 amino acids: CASSGSGAQGETQYF. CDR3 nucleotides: TGTGCCAGCAGCGGTAGCGGGGCCCAGGGAGAGACCCAGTACTTC.

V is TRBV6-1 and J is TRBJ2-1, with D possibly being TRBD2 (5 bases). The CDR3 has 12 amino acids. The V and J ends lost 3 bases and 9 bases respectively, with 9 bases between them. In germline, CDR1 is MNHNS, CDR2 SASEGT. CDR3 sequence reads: CASSEIEGEQFF. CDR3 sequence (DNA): TGTGCCAGCAGTGAGATAGAGGGTGAGCAGTTCTTC.

CDR3 nucleotide sequence: TGTGCCAGTAGACAGTCAGATAGCAATCAGCCCCAGCATTTT. This sequence encodes CASRQSDSNQPQHF. The chain recombines TRBV19 with TRBJ1-5; unclear D gene. Trimming took off 6 bases at V and 0 bases at J, with 9 bases between the two ends. Germline values: CDR1 LNHDA, CDR2 SQIVND (reference sequence). The CDR3 has 14 amino acids.

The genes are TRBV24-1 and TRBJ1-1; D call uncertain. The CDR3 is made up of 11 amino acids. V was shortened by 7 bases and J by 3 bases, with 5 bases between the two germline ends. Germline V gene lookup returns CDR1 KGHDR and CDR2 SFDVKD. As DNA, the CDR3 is TGTGCCACCAGATCCGACACTGAAGCTTTCTTT. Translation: CATRSDTEAFF.

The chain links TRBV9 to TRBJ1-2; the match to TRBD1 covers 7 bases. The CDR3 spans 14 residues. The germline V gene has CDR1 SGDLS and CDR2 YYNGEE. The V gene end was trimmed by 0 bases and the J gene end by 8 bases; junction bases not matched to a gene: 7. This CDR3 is CASSVEQNRGGYTF. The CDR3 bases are TGTGCCAGCAGCGTAGAGCAAAACAGGGGCGGCTACACCTTC.

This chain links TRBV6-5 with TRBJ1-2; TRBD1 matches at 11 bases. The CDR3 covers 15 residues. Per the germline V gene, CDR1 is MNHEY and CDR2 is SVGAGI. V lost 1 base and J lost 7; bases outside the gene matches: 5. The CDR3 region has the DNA TGTGCCAGCAGTTACTTGGACAGGGGGCTCGGTGGCTACACCTTC. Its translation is CASSYLDRGLGGYTF.

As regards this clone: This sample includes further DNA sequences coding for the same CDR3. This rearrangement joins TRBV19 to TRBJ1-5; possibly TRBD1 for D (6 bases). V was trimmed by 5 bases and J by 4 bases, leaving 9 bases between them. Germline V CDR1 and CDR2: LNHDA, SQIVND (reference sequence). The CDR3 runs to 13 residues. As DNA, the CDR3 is TGTGCCAGTAGTCCCGACAGGAATCAGCCCCAGCATTTT. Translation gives CASSPDRNQPQHF.

The CDR3 nucleotides are TGTGCCAGCTCATCGCTACCGGGACAGGGGGCGGTCGGCACTGAAGCTTTCTTT. Its translation: CASSSLPGQGAVGTEAFF. This chain joins TRBV18 and TRBJ1-1, with TRBD1 identical over 12 bases. CDR3 length equals 18 residues. CDR1 and CDR2 (germline): KGHSH, LQKENI. With 5 bases clipped from V and 4 bases from J, the junction kept 14 bases outside the gene matches.

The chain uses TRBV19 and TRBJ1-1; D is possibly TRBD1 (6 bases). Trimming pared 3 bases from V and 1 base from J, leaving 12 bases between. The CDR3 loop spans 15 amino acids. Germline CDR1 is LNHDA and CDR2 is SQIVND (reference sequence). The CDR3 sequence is CASSILGGPNTEAFF. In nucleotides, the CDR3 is TGTGCCAGTAGTATCCTTGGGGGCCCGAACACTGAAGCTTTCTTT.

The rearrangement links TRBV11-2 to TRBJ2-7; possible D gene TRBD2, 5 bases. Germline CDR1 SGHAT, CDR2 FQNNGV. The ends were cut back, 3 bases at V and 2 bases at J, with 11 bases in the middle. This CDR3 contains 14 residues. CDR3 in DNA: TGTGCCAGCAGCTTTACCGGGGAGCCCTACGAGCAGTACGTC. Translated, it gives CASSFTGEPYEQYV.

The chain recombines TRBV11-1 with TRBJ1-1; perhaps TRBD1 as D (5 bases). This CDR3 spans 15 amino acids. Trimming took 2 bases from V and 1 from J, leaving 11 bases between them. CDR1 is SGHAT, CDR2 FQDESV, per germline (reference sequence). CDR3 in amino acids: CASSLSGLTNTEAFF. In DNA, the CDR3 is TGTGCCAGCAGCTTATCGGGACTCACGAACACTGAAGCTTTCTTT. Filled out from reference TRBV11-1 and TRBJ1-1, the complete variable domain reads EAEVAQSPRYKITEKSQAVAFWCDPISGHATLYWYRQILGQGPELLVQFQDESVVDDSQLPKDRFSAERLKGVDSTLKIQPAELGDSAMYLCASSLSGLTNTEAFFGQGTRLTVV.

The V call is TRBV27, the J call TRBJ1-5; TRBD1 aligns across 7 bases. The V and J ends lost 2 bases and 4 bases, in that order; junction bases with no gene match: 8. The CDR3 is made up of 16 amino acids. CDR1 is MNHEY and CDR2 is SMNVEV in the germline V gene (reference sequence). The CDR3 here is CASSLGTGTANQPQHF. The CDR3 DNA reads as TGTGCCAGCAGTTTAGGGACTGGGACAGCAAATCAGCCCCAGCATTTT.

CDR3 sequence reads: CASSLNLRGTEAFF. CDR3 nucleotides: TGTGCCAGTAGTCTAAACCTCAGGGGTACTGAAGCTTTCTTT. V usage is TRBV19 and J usage is TRBJ1-1; possible D gene TRBD1, 6 bases. Between the trimmed V and J ends, which lost 5 bases and 5 bases, there was a span of 15 bases. CDR3 length: 14 amino acids. Germline V gene lookup returns CDR1 LNHDA and CDR2 SQIVND (reference sequence).

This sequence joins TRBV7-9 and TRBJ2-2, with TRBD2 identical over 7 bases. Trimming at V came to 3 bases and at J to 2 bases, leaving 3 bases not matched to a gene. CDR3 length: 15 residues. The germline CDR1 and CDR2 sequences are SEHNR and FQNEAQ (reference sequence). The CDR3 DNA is TGTGCCAGCAGCTTGCCGGGGGGAAACACCGGGGAGCTGTTTTTT. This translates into CASSLPGGNTGELFF.

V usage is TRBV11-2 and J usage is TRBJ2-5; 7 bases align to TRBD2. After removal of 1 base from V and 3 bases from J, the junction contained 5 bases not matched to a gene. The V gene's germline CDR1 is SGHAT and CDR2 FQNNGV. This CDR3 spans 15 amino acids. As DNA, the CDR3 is TGTGCCAGCAGCTTAGTTGGCAGCGGGGAAGAGACCCAGTACTTC. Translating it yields CASSLVGSGEETQYF.

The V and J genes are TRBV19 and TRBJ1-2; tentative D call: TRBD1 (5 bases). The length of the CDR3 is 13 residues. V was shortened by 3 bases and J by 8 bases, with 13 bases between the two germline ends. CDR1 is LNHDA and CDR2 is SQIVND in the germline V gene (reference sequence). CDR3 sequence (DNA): TGTGCCAGTAGTATCATGGCGGGGGAGGGCTACACCTTC. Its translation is CASSIMAGEGYTF.

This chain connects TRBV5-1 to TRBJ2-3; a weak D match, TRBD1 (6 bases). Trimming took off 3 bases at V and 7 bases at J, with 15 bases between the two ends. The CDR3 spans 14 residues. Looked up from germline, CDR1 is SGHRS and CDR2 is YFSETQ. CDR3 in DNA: TGCGCCAGCAGCTCCCTGGAACAGGGTTATACGCAGTATTTT. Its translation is CASSSLEQGYTQYF. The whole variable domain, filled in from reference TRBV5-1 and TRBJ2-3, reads KAGVTQTPRYLIKTRGQQVTLSCSPISGHRSVSWYQQTPGQGLQFLFEYFSETQRNKGNFPGRFSGRQFSNSRSEMNVSTLELGDSALYLCASSSLEQGYTQYFGPGTRLTVL.

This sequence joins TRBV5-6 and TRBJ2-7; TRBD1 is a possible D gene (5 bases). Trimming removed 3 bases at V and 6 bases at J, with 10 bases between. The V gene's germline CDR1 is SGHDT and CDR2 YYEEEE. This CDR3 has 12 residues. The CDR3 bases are TGTGCCAGCAGCTCGCTGGGGCCCGAGCAGTACGTC. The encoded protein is CASSSLGPEQYV.

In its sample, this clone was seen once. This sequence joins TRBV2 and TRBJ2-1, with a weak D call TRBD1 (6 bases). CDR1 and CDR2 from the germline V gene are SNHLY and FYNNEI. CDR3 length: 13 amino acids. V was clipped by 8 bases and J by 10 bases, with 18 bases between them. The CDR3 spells CASGGLGWDEQFF. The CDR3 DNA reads TGTGCCAGCGGGGGCCTAGGGTGGGACGAGCAGTTCTTC.

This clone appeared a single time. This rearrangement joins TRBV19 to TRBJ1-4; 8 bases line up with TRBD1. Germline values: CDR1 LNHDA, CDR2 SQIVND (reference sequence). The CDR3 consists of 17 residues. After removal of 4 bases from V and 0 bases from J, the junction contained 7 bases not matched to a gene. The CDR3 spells CASSSTDRGATNEKLFF. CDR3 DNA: TGTGCCAGTAGTAGCACCGACAGGGGCGCAACTAATGAAAAACTGTTTTTT.

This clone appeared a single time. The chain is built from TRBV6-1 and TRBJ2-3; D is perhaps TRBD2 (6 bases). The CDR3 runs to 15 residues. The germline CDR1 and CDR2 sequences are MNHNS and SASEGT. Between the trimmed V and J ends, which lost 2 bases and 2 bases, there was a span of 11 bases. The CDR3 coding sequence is TGTGCCAGCAGTGAAATGGGGGGTTTCACAGATACGCAGTATTTT. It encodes CASSEMGGFTDTQYF.